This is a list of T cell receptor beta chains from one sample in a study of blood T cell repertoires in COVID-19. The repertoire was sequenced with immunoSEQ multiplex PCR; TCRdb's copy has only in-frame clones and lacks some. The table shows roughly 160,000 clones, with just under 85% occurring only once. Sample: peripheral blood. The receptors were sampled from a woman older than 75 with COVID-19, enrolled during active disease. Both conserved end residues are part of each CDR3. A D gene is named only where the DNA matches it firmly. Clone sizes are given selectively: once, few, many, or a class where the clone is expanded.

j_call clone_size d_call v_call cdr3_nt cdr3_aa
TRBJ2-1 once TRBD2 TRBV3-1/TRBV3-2 TGTGCCAGCAGCCAGGGACTAGCGGGAGTAGATCAGTTCTTC CASSQGLAGVDQFF
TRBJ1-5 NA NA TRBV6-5 TGTGCCAGCCGCCAGGGCAATCAGCCCCAGCATTTT CASRQGNQPQHF
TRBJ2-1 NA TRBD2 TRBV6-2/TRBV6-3 TGTGCCAGCAGTTACCCCGCGGCGGGGGCCTACAATGAGCAGTTCTTC CASSYPAAGAYNEQFF
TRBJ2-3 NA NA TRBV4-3 TGCGCCAGCAGCCATTCACGAGGCAGCACAGATACGCAGTATTTT CASSHSRGSTDTQYF
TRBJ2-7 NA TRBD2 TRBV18 TGTGCCAGCTCACACTCTAGCGGGTACCCCTACGAGCAGTACTTC CASSHSSGYPYEQYF
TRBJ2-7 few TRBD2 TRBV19 TGTGCCAGTAGTGTTAGCGGGGGAGCCTCCTACGAGCAGTACTTC CASSVSGGASYEQYF
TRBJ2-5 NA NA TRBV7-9 TGTGCCAGCAGCTGGAAGGACAACCAAGAGACCCAGTACTTC CASSWKDNQETQYF
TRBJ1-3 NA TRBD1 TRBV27 TGTGCCAGCAGTTTTCAGGGGGCGCCTGGAAACACCATATATTTT CASSFQGAPGNTIYF
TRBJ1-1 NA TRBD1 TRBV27 TGTGCCAGCTGGACAGGGAAAGGGAACACTGAAGCTTTCTTT CASWTGKGNTEAFF
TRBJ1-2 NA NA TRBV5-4 TGTGCCAGCAGCTTGGGTACAGTTCCTCTTAACTATGGCTACACCTTC CASSLGTVPLNYGYTF
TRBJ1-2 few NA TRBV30 TGTGCCTCGGGACTCGGGGGTAACTATGGCTACACCTTC CASGLGGNYGYTF
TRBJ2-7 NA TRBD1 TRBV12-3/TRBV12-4 TGTGCCAGCAGCTTCAGACAGGGGTCCCTAACAACTTTC CASSFRQGSLTTF
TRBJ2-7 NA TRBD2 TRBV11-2 TGTGCCAGCAGCTTATCCACGGGGGGCTACGAGCAGTACTTC CASSLSTGGYEQYF
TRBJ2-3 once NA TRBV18 TGTGCCAGCTCACCACCGGGACTTCCCCACGGCACAGATACGCAGTATTTT CASSPPGLPHGTDTQYF
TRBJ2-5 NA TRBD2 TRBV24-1 TGTGCCACCAGTGACCCCACCAGCGGGGGCGCGACGGGGACCCAGTACTTC CATSDPTSGGATGTQYF
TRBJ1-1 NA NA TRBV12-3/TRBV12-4 TGTGCCAGCAGTCGGGGCGGAGGGACTGAAGCTTTCTTT CASSRGGGTEAFF
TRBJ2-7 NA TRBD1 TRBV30 TGTGCCTGGAGTCGTTCAGCTAGACAGGGGGTGATCCCCCCCCATAATAGCGAGCAGTACTTC CAWSRSARQGVIPPHNSEQYF
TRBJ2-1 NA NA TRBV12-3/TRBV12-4 TGTGCCAGCACTTTCCAGACAGGCGGTGAGCAGTTCTTC CASTFQTGGEQFF
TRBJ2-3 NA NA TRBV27 TGTGCCAGCAGGCGAGACACAGATACGCAGTATTTT CASRRDTDTQYF
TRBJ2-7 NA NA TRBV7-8 TGTGCCAGCACCCCAGGGACATACTACGAGCAGTACTTC CASTPGTYYEQYF
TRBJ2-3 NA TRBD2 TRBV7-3 TGTGCCAGCAGTCCCCGGGGGCGGGGGGGCACAGATACGCAGTATTTT CASSPRGRGGTDTQYF
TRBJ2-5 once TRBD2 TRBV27 TGTGCCAGCAGTTTAAGGCCGTCTGTTACCGGGACTAGCGGGAGAGGGGGGTACCAAGAGACCCAGTACTTC CASSLRPSVTGTSGRGGYQETQYF
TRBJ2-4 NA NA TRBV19 TGTGCCAGTAGTGCCAGGGGAAGGAAGAACATTCAGTACTTC CASSARGRKNIQYF
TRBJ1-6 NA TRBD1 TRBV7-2 TGTGCCAGCAGCCCAGGGGGGTGGGGGAATTCACCCCTCCACTTT CASSPGGWGNSPLHF
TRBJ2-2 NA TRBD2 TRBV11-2 TGTGCCAGCAGCTCGCCGAGGCTGCGGGAGGGCGACACCGGGGAGCTGTTTTTT CASSSPRLREGDTGELFF
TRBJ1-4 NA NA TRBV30 TGTGCCTGGAAAGGGAGAACGGCTGCAACTAATGAAAAACTGTTTTTT CAWKGRTAATNEKLFF
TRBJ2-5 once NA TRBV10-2 TGCGCCAGCGGGGGCCCCGGGGAGACCCAGTACTTC CASGGPGETQYF
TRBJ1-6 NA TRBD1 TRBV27 TGTGCCAGCAGTCCCCAGGGGGCGGCTCCTTCACCCCTCCACTTT CASSPQGAAPSPLHF
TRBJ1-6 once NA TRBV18 TGTGCCAGCTCACCTTTATCCGGGGGGTACAATTCACCCCTCCACTTT CASSPLSGGYNSPLHF
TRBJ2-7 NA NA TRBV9 TGTGCCAGCAGCGTAGTCCCAGAAGCCTACGAGCAGTACTTC CASSVVPEAYEQYF
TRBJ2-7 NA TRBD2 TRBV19 TGTGCCAGTAGACTAGCGGGAGGCCTTGGCTACGAGCAGTACTTC CASRLAGGLGYEQYF
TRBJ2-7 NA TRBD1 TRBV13 TGTGCCAGCAGCCCCAGACAGGGGCCCTACGAGCAGTACTTC CASSPRQGPYEQYF
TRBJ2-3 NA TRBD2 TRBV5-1 TGCGCCAGCAGCTGGGGGACTAGTTCCCCAGATACGCAGTATTTT CASSWGTSSPDTQYF
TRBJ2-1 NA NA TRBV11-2 TGTGCCAGCACCCTAGGGTCCCACAGGGACAATGAGCAGTTCTTC CASTLGSHRDNEQFF
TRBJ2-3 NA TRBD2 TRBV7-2 TGTGCCAGCAGCAGAGCGGGGGGGCTCATAGATACGCAGTATTTT CASSRAGGLIDTQYF
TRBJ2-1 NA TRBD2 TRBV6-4 TGTGCCAGCAGCTGGACGGGAGGGACCCCCAACAATGAGCAGTTCTTC CASSWTGGTPNNEQFF
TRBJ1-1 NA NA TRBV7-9 TGTGCCAGCAGCCAAGCAACAGGGATGAACGCTGAAGCTTTCTTT CASSQATGMNAEAFF
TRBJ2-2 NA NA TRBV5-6 TGTGCCAGCAGCTTCAGCACCGGGGAGCTGTTTTTT CASSFSTGELFF
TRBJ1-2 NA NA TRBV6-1 TGTGCCAGCAGTGAAGAAAGGGGATATGGCTACACCTTC CASSEERGYGYTF
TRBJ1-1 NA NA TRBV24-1 TGTGCCACCAGCGCCGCGGGGGGCACTGAAGCTTTCTTT CATSAAGGTEAFF
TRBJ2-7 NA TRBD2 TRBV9 TGTGCCAGCAGCCTAACTAGCGGTTTTTCCTACGAGCAGTACTTC CASSLTSGFSYEQYF
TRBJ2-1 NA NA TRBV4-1 TGCGCCAGCAGCCTCCTTCCTGGGGTGGGGGCCCCCCGGGATGAGCAGTTCTTC CASSLLPGVGAPRDEQFF
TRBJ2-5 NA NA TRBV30 TGTGCCTGGAGTGTCTTCCGGCAAGAGACCCAGTACTTC CAWSVFRQETQYF
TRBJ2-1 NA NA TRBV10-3 TGTGCCATCAACAGGCCAGAGAACAATGAGCAGTTCTTC CAINRPENNEQFF
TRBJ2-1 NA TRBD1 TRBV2 TGTGCCAGCAGTGGACGCGGACAGGGGCCTTTAGATGAGCAGTTCTTC CASSGRGQGPLDEQFF
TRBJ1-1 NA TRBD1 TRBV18 TGTGCCAGCTCACCCTTGGACAGGGGCGGCTTAGGTGAAGCTTTCTTT CASSPLDRGGLGEAFF
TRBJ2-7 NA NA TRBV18 TGTGCCAGCTCCTCCCTCCGGGACGGGAGCTACGAGCAGTACTTC CASSSLRDGSYEQYF
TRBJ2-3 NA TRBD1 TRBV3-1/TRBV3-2 TGTGCCAGCCAGGGGGATACAGATACGCAGTATTTT CASQGDTDTQYF
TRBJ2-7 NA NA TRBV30 TGTGCCTGGAGTGTAATCGGGGATCCCTACGAGCAGTACTTC CAWSVIGDPYEQYF
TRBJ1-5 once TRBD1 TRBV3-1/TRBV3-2 TGTGCCAGCAGCCAAGACGGACAGGGAGACCAGCCCCAGCATTTT CASSQDGQGDQPQHF
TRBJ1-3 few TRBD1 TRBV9 TGTGCCAGCAGCCCGAGACAGGGGTGGGGTGGAAACACCATATATTTT CASSPRQGWGGNTIYF
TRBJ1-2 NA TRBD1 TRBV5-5 TGTGCCAGCAGCTATTACCCCGGGACAGGGTCCACCTTC CASSYYPGTGSTF
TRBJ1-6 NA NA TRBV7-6 TGTGCCAGCAGCTTAGGGACATTCGGTAATTCACCCCTCCACTTT CASSLGTFGNSPLHF
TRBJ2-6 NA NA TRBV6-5 TGTGCCAGCATTCCAGGGGCTCTGTGGGCCAACGTCCTGACTTTC CASIPGALWANVLTF
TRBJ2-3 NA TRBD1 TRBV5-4 TGTGCCAGCAGCCCGGGTCGGACAGGGGTCACAGATACGCAGTATTTT CASSPGRTGVTDTQYF
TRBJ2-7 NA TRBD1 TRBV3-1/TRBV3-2 TGTGCCAGCAGCCAAGTTGGGGACAGGAGCTCCTACGAGCAGTACTTC CASSQVGDRSSYEQYF
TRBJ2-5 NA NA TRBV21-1 TGTGCCAGCAGCTCAGGCGGGAGCCAAGAGACCCAGTACTTC CASSSGGSQETQYF
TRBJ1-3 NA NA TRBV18 TGTGCCAGCTCGCCAGGGGCCTCTGGAAACACCATATATTTT CASSPGASGNTIYF
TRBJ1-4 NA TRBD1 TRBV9 TGTGCCAGCAGCGTCACCGGGACAGGGTTCGGAGAACTGTTTTTT CASSVTGTGFGELFF